The T cell receptor (beta chain) described here comes from a study of cytomegalovirus exposure and HLA in healthy donors. Background on the study: Among several hundred genotyped donors, about 80% fell in the Caucasian-associated ancestry cluster.

The study ran its PCR with 60 Vbeta and 13 Jbeta primers. Generated by immunoSEQ multiplex PCR, the TCRdb table keeps only in-frame clones and is missing some. The table includes 180,000 or so clones, more than 75% detected once. Study-level points and caveats: According to an earlier analysis, most TCR beta V segments yielded productive rearrangements about 87% or about 30% of the time. Common viral pathogens seemed to be connected with several of the most significant clusters, according to a later analysis. Information on immune exposure was restricted to one variable (CMV serostatus).

Concerning this clone: Its cognate antigen is unknown.

CDR1 is SGHRS and CDR2 is YFSETQ in the germline V gene. The CDR3 extends over 14 amino acids. J was trimmed by 2 bases and V by 3 bases; bases with no gene match: 5. The rearrangement uses TRBV5-1 and TRBJ2-7, with 7 positions matching TRBD1. The sequenced material came from PBMCs. This receptor was taken from a man aged 35 to 55 in good health and CMV-seronegative. The CDR3 here is CASSSRDSTYEQYF. For the CDR3, the DNA is TGCGCCAGCAGCTCACGGGACAGTACCTACGAGCAGTACTTC.